This T cell receptor (beta chain) stems from a study of technical replicates of blood from several donors. Trimming stripped 4 bases from V and 5 bases from J, with 14 bases between. Germline V gene data show CDR1 as SGHNT and CDR2 as YYREEE (reference sequence). There are 14 residues in the CDR3. Sequencing used immunoSEQ multiplex PCR; TCRdb keeps in-frame clones, though not all of them. Of about 100,000 clones listed, almost 96% are singletons. The sample comprised T cells isolated from PBMCs. The source is a human donor in good health. This chain joins TRBV5-4 and TRBJ2-3, with a tentative D call TRBD2 (5 bases). The CDR3: CASSPPGSKDTQYF. CDR3 in DNA: TGTGCCAGCAGCCCTCCGGGATCTAAAGATACGCAGTATTTT.